These 18 T cell receptor beta chains came from one sample sequenced in a study of Tregs in tolerant kidney transplant recipients. Related graft donors supplied nonmyeloablative bone marrow transplants, and mixed chimerism was transient. The repertoire was sequenced with immunoSEQ multiplex PCR; TCRdb's copy has only in-frame clones and lacks some. The sample includes 50,000 or so clones, approximately 90% seen only once; the top ten take roughly 15%. The sequencing used CD8+ T cells from blood (PBMCs), collected 24 months after the transplant. The receptors stem from a human patient who received a combined kidney and bone marrow transplant. A share of the T cells may be of graft donor origin.

The chain combines TRBV7-6 with TRBJ2-7; D is possibly TRBD2 (7 bases). Germline V gene data show CDR1 as SGHVS and CDR2 as FNYEAQ. The CDR3 has 16 amino acids. Trimming took off 2 bases at V and 1 base at J, with 15 bases between the two ends. Here the CDR3 reads CASSLFGGAGSYEQYF. For the CDR3, the DNA is TGTGCCAGCAGCTTATTTGGGGGGGCAGGGTCCTACGAGCAGTACTTC.

The chain couples TRBV9 to TRBJ2-1; 8 nucleotides align to TRBD1. The V segment lost 0 bases and the J segment 4 bases; nucleotides outside the gene matches: 6. This CDR3 has 16 amino acids. Germline V gene lookup returns CDR1 SGDLS and CDR2 YYNGEE. The CDR3 protein is CASSVDPGTGYNEQFF. CDR3 nucleotide sequence: TGTGCCAGCAGCGTAGACCCAGGGACAGGTTACAATGAGCAGTTCTTC.

On this clone: Other DNA sequences from this sample encode an identical CDR3 as well. V and J are TRBV14 and TRBJ2-2; D is perhaps TRBD2 (5 bases). From germline, CDR1 is SGHDN and CDR2 FVKESK. CDR3 length equals 17 residues. V lost 0 bases, J lost 6 bases, and 17 bases lay in between. This CDR3 reads CASSQDRGAPASGELFF. In nucleotides, the CDR3 is TGTGCCAGCAGCCAAGATCGGGGAGCCCCGGCGTCCGGGGAGCTGTTTTTT.

This chain links TRBV6-1 with TRBJ2-7; D remains ambiguous. The CDR3 runs 15 residues. Trimming removed 1 base at V and 3 bases at J, with 13 bases between. Germline CDR1 MNHNS, CDR2 SASEGT. CDR3 loop: CASSEVVATLYEQYF. The CDR3 DNA reads as TGTGCCAGCAGTGAAGTCGTAGCTACCCTCTACGAGCAGTACTTC.

The rearrangement links TRBV5-5 to TRBJ2-7, with 9 bases aligning to TRBD1. The V segment lost 8 bases and the J segment 5 bases; nucleotides outside the gene matches: 14. Germline V gene lookup returns CDR1 SGHKS and CDR2 YYEKEE (reference sequence). The CDR3 is made up of 15 amino acids. The CDR3 coding sequence is TGTGCCAGTCAGGGTCATACAGGGGGCCGGCACGAGCAGTACTTC. It encodes CASQGHTGGRHEQYF.

This chain joins TRBV4-1 and TRBJ2-3, with TRBD2 matching over 10 bases. The CDR3 runs to 17 residues. Trimming cost V 2 bases and J 0 bases; bases outside gene matches: 5. Per germline, CDR1 MGHRA and CDR2 YSYEKL. CDR3 sequence: CASSQTLTSGSTDTQYF. For the CDR3, the DNA is TGCGCCAGCAGCCAAACCTTGACTAGCGGGAGCACAGATACGCAGTATTTT.

V gene TRBV15 combines with J gene TRBJ2-7; 16 bases match TRBD2. V lost 3 bases, J lost 5 bases, and 7 bases stayed unmatched. The CDR3 loop spans 17 amino acids. Per the germline V gene, CDR1 is LNHNV and CDR2 is YYDKDF (reference sequence). The DNA of the CDR3 is TGTGCCACCAGCAGGGGACTAGCGGGAGGGCCGATCGACGAGCAGTACTTC. Protein product: CATSRGLAGGPIDEQYF.

This clone is a singleton in its sample. The gene calls are TRBV6-5 and TRBJ1-4; D is ambiguous. CDR1 and CDR2 from the germline V gene are MNHEY and SVGAGI. Between the trimmed V and J ends, which lost 8 bases and 8 bases, there was a span of 15 bases. This CDR3 contains 13 residues. CDR3 sequence: CASGRIAQEKLFF. DNA for the CDR3: TGTGCCAGCGGCAGGATTGCCCAAGAAAAACTGTTTTTT.

This chain joins TRBV14 and TRBJ1-2, with a weak D call TRBD1 (6 bases). CDR3 size: 15 residues. Germline V gives CDR1 SGHDN, CDR2 FVKESK. The V end lost 0 bases, the J end lost 8 bases, and 16 bases lay between the germline ends. The CDR3 DNA reads as TGTGCCAGCAGCCAAGATTCTTACAGGGTCGGCGGCTACACCTTC. It yields the protein CASSQDSYRVGGYTF.

The gene calls are TRBV7-2 and TRBJ2-1; possibly TRBD2 for D (5 bases). V lost 4 bases, J lost 8 bases, and 12 bases lay in between. CDR3 size: 13 residues. CDR1 is SGHTA and CDR2 is FQGNSA in the germline V gene. CDR3 protein: CASSSDYIYEQFF. DNA for the CDR3: TGTGCCAGCAGCTCAGACTATATCTATGAGCAGTTCTTC.

This sequence joins TRBV7-6 and TRBJ2-1; 9 nucleotides line up with TRBD2. This CDR3 spans 16 amino acids. CDR1 SGHVS and CDR2 FNYEAQ come from the germline V gene. With 1 base clipped from V and 2 bases from J, the junction kept 3 bases outside the gene matches. The CDR3: CASSLGRLAAYNEQFF. The CDR3 coding sequence is TGTGCCAGCAGCTTAGGAAGACTAGCGGCCTACAATGAGCAGTTCTTC.

The chain has TRBV27 and TRBJ2-7; 12 nucleotides line up with TRBD2. With 9 bases clipped from V and 5 bases from J, the junction kept 8 bases outside the gene matches. Germline V lookup: CDR1 MNHEY, CDR2 SMNVEV (reference sequence). The CDR3 totals 14 residues. The CDR3 loop is CASSPTSGGHEQYF. The CDR3 nucleotides are TGTGCCAGTTCGCCTACTAGCGGGGGGCACGAGCAGTACTTC.

The CDR3 bases are TGTGCCAGCAGTTTAGGAGGGCCTTCTTACTACGAGCAGTACTTC. It is translated as CASSLGGPSYYEQYF. The rearrangement joins TRBV27 to TRBJ2-7; the D gene is possibly TRBD2 (6 bases). This CDR3 is 15 amino acids long. The V end lost 2 bases, the J end lost 3 bases, and 14 bases lay between the germline ends. Germline lookup yields CDR1 MNHEY and CDR2 SMNVEV (reference sequence).

This sequence joins TRBV2 and TRBJ1-5; D not resolved. The CDR3 runs to 16 residues. V was pared by 2 bases and J by 0 bases, with 11 bases between. Germline values: CDR1 SNHLY, CDR2 FYNNEI. The CDR3 region has the DNA TGTGCCAGCAGTGAATTGTTCGGGGTTAGCAATCAGCCCCAGCATTTT. Amino acid sequence: CASSELFGVSNQPQHF.

In its sample, this clone was seen once. The chain uses TRBV28 and TRBJ2-5, with 8 bases matching TRBD1. The DNA end is more similar to TRBJ2-7, so the J call may be wrong. The CDR3 loop spans 13 amino acids. From germline, CDR1 is MDHEN and CDR2 SYDVKM. The CDR3 DNA follows: TGTGCCAGCACCGTGGACAGGGCCTACGAGCAGTACTTC. Amino acid sequence: CASTVDRAYEQYF.

The genes are TRBV30 and TRBJ1-1; 9 bases are shared with TRBD1. The CDR3 spans 14 residues. Germline V gene lookup returns CDR1 GTSNPN and CDR2 SVGIG (reference sequence). J was trimmed by 4 bases and V by 5 bases; bases with no gene match: 8. The chain's CDR3 is CAWGYRGQVTEAFF. CDR3 DNA sequence: TGTGCCTGGGGTTACAGGGGGCAGGTCACTGAAGCTTTCTTT.

A single count supports this clone. The chain joins TRBV5-1 to TRBJ2-7; D remains unclear. Trimming cost V 3 bases and J 5 bases, with 15 bases left between them. The germline CDR1 and CDR2 sequences are SGHRS and YFSETQ. This CDR3 has 14 amino acids. CDR3 sequence reads: CASSWSRIYDEQYF. The CDR3 DNA sequence: TGCGCCAGCAGCTGGAGCCGTATATACGACGAGCAGTACTTC.

CDR3 in amino acids: CASSILGAPYGYTF. The DNA of the CDR3 is TGTGCCAGTAGTATTCTGGGGGCTCCCTATGGCTACACCTTC. The V and J genes are TRBV19 and TRBJ1-2; possibly TRBD1 for D (6 bases). Trimming cost V 3 bases and J 4 bases, with 12 bases left between them. The germline CDR1 and CDR2 sequences are LNHDA and SQIVND (reference sequence). The CDR3 contains 14 residues.